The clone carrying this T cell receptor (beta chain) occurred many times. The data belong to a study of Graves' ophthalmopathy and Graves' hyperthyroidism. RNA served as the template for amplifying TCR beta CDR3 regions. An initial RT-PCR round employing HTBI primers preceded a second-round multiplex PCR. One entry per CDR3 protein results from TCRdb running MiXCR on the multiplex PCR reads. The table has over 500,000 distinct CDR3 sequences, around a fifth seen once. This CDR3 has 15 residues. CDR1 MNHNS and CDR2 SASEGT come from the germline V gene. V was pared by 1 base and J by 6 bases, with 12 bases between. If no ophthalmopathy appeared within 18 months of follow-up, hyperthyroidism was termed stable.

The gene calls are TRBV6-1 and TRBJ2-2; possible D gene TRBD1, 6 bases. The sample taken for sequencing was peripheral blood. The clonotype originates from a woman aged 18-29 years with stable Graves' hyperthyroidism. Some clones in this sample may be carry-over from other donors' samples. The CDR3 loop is CASSEGGKGAGELFF. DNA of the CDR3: TGTGCCAGCAGTGAAGGGGGGAAGGGGGCCGGGGAGCTGTTTTTT.